This is a list of T cell receptor beta chains from one sample in a study of T cell responses to AZD1222 COVID-19 vaccine. The protocol was immunoSEQ multiplex PCR, while the TCRdb copy is restricted to in-frame clones and leaves out a portion. The repertoire holds 30,000 to 50,000 clones, with about 90% as singletons. The sample in question was peripheral blood, obtained 28 days after the second dose of the MenACWY control vaccine. The origin of the receptors is an adult who received the MenACWY meningococcal vaccine as a control. Each CDR3 is given with its conserved first and last residue. A D gene is named only where the DNA matches it firmly. Only part of the rows carry a size: once, few, many, or a class if the clone is expanded.

V	J	D	length	size	DNA	CDR3
TRBV18	TRBJ2-5	TRBD1	17	NA	TGTGCCAGCTCACCCATGACAGGGGTCAAATACCAAGAGACCCAGTACTTC	CASSPMTGVKYQETQYF
TRBV6-5	TRBJ1-5	NA	15	NA	TGTGCCAGCATGCCCGGGCAGTATAGCAATCAGCCCCAGCATTTT	CASMPGQYSNQPQHF
TRBV5-1	TRBJ2-1	TRBD2	14	NA	TGCGCCAGCAGCTTCCCGGGACTAAACAATGAGCAGTTCTTC	CASSFPGLNNEQFF
TRBV5-4	TRBJ1-2	NA	15	NA	TGTGCCAGCAGCTTGGGGCAGAGGGATAACTATGGCTACACCTTC	CASSLGQRDNYGYTF
TRBV5-1	TRBJ2-2	NA	14	NA	TGCGCCAGCAGCTTGGTAGGGAACACCGGGGAGCTGTTTTTT	CASSLVGNTGELFF
TRBV7-9	TRBJ1-2	NA	13	NA	TGTGCCAGCAGCTCCTCGAGACCCGACAGATCCACCTTC	CASSSSRPDRSTF
TRBV10-3	TRBJ2-7	NA	12	NA	TGTGCCCCCCCGGCGGGCTCCTACGAGCAGTACTTC	CAPPAGSYEQYF
TRBV4-1	TRBJ2-7	NA	15	NA	TGCGCCAGCAGCCAAGAGGTCAGGGTCGTCCACGAGCAGTACTTC	CASSQEVRVVHEQYF
TRBV5-4	TRBJ2-7	TRBD2	15	NA	TGTGCCAGCAGCCGTGAGACTAGCGGGCCGCTCGAGCAGTACTTC	CASSRETSGPLEQYF
TRBV10-1	TRBJ1-1	TRBD1	14	NA	TGCGCCAGCAGTAACAGGGGAAGGGGGCAAGAAGCTTTCTTT	CASSNRGRGQEAFF
TRBV28	TRBJ2-7	TRBD1	13	NA	TGTGCCAACTCGAGGACAGGGTCCTACGAGCAGTACTTC	CANSRTGSYEQYF
TRBV7-9	TRBJ2-7	NA	15	NA	TGTGCCAGCAGCTTAACAGGGAAACCTTCCTACGAGCAGTACTTC	CASSLTGKPSYEQYF
TRBV6-5	TRBJ2-2	NA	12	NA	TGTGCCAGCAGGGCCGGAACCGGGGAGCTGTTTTTT	CASRAGTGELFF
TRBV9	TRBJ1-1	NA	13	NA	TGTGCCAGCAGCTTTACCCCCTCCACTGAAGCTTTCTTT	CASSFTPSTEAFF
TRBV5-1	TRBJ1-3	NA	19	NA	TGCGCCAGCGCCAGATCAGGCAGTAGCTCTTATGGGTCTGGAAACACCATATATTTT	CASARSGSSSYGSGNTIYF
TRBV5-1	TRBJ1-1	NA	15	few	TGCGCCAGCAGCTTGGAGGGACATAGGAACACTGAAGCTTTCTTT	CASSLEGHRNTEAFF
TRBV5-4	TRBJ2-5	NA	15	NA	TGTGCCAGCAGCTGGAGGGACGGTGTGCTAGGGACCCAGTACTTC	CASSWRDGVLGTQYF
TRBV2	TRBJ1-5	NA	12	NA	TGTGCCAGCACGACAGCGGATCAGCCCCAGCATTTT	CASTTADQPQHF
TRBV5-1	TRBJ1-5	NA	14	NA	TGCGCCAGCAGCTTGGCAGGTACCGGACAGCCCCAGCATTTT	CASSLAGTGQPQHF
TRBV19	TRBJ2-3	TRBD1	16	NA	TGTGCCAGTAGTAGAGGGACAGGGAGACCCACAGATACGCAGTATTTT	CASSRGTGRPTDTQYF
TRBV13	TRBJ2-1	NA	13	NA	TGTGCCAGCAGCCTGGGGAGACCGGGACAGCAGTTCTTC	CASSLGRPGQQFF
TRBV5-1	TRBJ2-3	TRBD2	16	NA	TGCGCCAGCAGCTTCCAGCGGGAGTCTAGCACAGATACGCAGTATTTT	CASSFQRESSTDTQYF
TRBV7-9	TRBJ2-7	NA	16	NA	TGTGCCAGCAGCCCGTGGGGGGGGCTAGCGGACTACGAGCAGTACTTC	CASSPWGGLADYEQYF
TRBV28	TRBJ2-7	NA	15	NA	TGTGCCAGCAGTCTACCAGGGGGACTAAGCTACGAGCAGTACTTC	CASSLPGGLSYEQYF
TRBV23-1	TRBJ2-7	NA	13	NA	TGCGCCAGCCTCGGGGGTCGGCCCTACGAGCAGTACTTC	CASLGGRPYEQYF
TRBV2	TRBJ1-3	NA	17	NA	TGTGCCAGCCGAACAGGGCTTATGAATCGTGCTGGAAACACCATATATTTT	CASRTGLMNRAGNTIYF
TRBV4-1	TRBJ2-5	NA	15	NA	TGCGCCAGCAGCCAAGGCGTGACGGAACAAGAGACCCAGTACTTC	CASSQGVTEQETQYF
TRBV6-5	TRBJ2-7	TRBD2	15	NA	TGTGCCAGCAGTTTAGGACTAGCGGGAGGGAACGAGCAGTACTTC	CASSLGLAGGNEQYF
TRBV5-1	TRBJ2-7	NA	12	NA	TGCGCCAGCAGCTCCGCCATTGGGGAGCAGTACTTC	CASSSAIGEQYF
TRBV28	TRBJ2-1	TRBD2	18	NA	TGTGCCAGCAGCCGGGGACTAGCGGGAGGGAGATCCTACAATGAGCAGTTCTTC	CASSRGLAGGRSYNEQFF
TRBV7-9	TRBJ2-5	TRBD1	17	NA	TGTGCCAGCAGCCAAGTGGGACAGGGGTTGTGGGGAGAGACCCAGTACTTC	CASSQVGQGLWGETQYF
TRBV11-2	TRBJ1-3	NA	16	NA	TGTGCCAGCAGCTTAGTTGGCAGGAGCTCTGGAAACACCATATATTTT	CASSLVGRSSGNTIYF
TRBV7-3	TRBJ1-3	NA	16	NA	TGTGCCAGCAGCTTAATGCCTATGGGGCGCGGAAACACCATATATTTT	CASSLMPMGRGNTIYF
TRBV7-3	TRBJ2-3	TRBD2	20	NA	TGTGCCAGCAGCTCCGGACTAGCGGGAGGGACCACGACTAGCACAGATACGCAGTATTTT	CASSSGLAGGTTTSTDTQYF
TRBV4-1	TRBJ2-5	TRBD1	17	NA	TGCGCCAGCAGCCCGGGACAGGGGGGCCGTAGACAAGAGACCCAGTACTTC	CASSPGQGGRRQETQYF
TRBV5-1	TRBJ1-1	NA	12	NA	TGCGCCAGCAGTGCCACTTTGGATGAAGCTTTCTTT	CASSATLDEAFF
TRBV15	TRBJ2-7	NA	13	once	TGTGCCACCAGCAGAGATAGGGGCTACGAGCAGTACTTC	CATSRDRGYEQYF
TRBV27	TRBJ2-7	NA	13	few	TGTGCCAGCAGTTTATCGTACCTTGACGAGCAGTACTTC	CASSLSYLDEQYF
TRBV19	TRBJ1-2	NA	14	NA	TGTGCCAGTAGTATAGGTGGAGGGCACTATGGCTACACCTTC	CASSIGGGHYGYTF
TRBV11-2	TRBJ2-1	TRBD2	16	NA	TGTGCCAGCAGCTTGGTCACTAGCGGCACCTACAATGAGCAGTTCTTC	CASSLVTSGTYNEQFF